The next 32 T cell receptor beta chains were all read from a single sample in a study of T cells in localized non-small cell lung cancer. The protocol was immunoSEQ multiplex PCR, while the TCRdb copy is restricted to in-frame clones and leaves out a portion. This table holds tens of thousands of clones, almost 90% found once. The sequencing used peripheral blood, collected before any cancer treatment. These receptors all stem from a woman between 35 and 75 years old with stage I lung adenocarcinoma.

The J gene is TRBJ1-5, the V gene TRBV2, with D tentatively TRBD1 (5 bases). CDR3 length equals 14 residues. The ends were cut back, 10 bases at V and 4 bases at J, with 17 bases in the middle. CDR1 is SNHLY, CDR2 FYNNEI, per germline. The CDR3 loop is CATSRQGENQPQHF. In DNA, the CDR3 is TGTGCCACCTCTAGGCAGGGAGAAAATCAGCCCCAGCATTTT.

The V call is TRBV21-1, the J call TRBJ2-4. TRBV21-1 is shown as a pseudogene. The CDR3 runs 17 residues. CDR3 sequence (DNA): TGTGCCAGCAGCAAATGGTCGCCGGGGCGAGCCAAAAACATTCAGTACTTC. It codes for CASSKWSPGRAKNIQYF.

The chain is built from TRBV2 and TRBJ2-1; 14 bases fit TRBD2. Germline V lookup: CDR1 SNHLY, CDR2 FYNNEI. The CDR3 spans 15 residues. V lost 5 bases to trimming and J lost 9 bases; unmatched junction nucleotides: 6. CDR3 protein: CASSTGTSGRSEQFF. CDR3 DNA: TGTGCCAGCAGTACCGGGACTAGCGGGAGAAGTGAGCAGTTCTTC. The full variable domain, rest sourced from reference TRBV2 and TRBJ2-1, is EPEVTQTPSHQVTQMGQEVILRCVPISNHLYFYWYRQILGQKVEFLVSFYNNEISEKSEIFDDQFSVERPDGSNFTLKIRSTKLEDSAMYFCASSTGTSGRSEQFFGPGTRLTVL.

This clone has more than one count but fewer than ten. The rearrangement links TRBV7-9 to TRBJ1-2; a weak D match, TRBD1 (6 bases). V was shortened by 10 bases and J by 6 bases, with 12 bases between the two germline ends. Germline V gene lookup returns CDR1 SEHNR and CDR2 FQNEAQ (reference sequence). The CDR3 is 11 residues long. The CDR3 sequence: CAKGGPDGYTF. The CDR3 nucleotides read TGTGCCAAGGGGGGTCCCGATGGCTACACCTTC.

The gene calls are TRBV11-2 and TRBJ2-2; maybe TRBD2 (6 bases). Per the germline V gene, CDR1 is SGHAT and CDR2 is FQNNGV. CDR3 length: 12 residues. The germline V and J ends were trimmed by 4 bases and 7 bases, with 7 bases remaining between them. The CDR3 DNA follows: TGTGCCAGCAGCTCGACTAGCGGGGAGCTGTTTTTT. Translated, it gives CASSSTSGELFF.

The rearrangement joins TRBV4-1 to TRBJ2-2, with D possibly matching TRBD1 (5 bases). Trimming cost V 4 bases and J 3 bases, with 12 bases left between them. The CDR3 has 15 amino acids. Per germline, CDR1 MGHRA and CDR2 YSYEKL. CDR3 sequence: CASSPDRTDTGELFF. The CDR3, as DNA: TGCGCCAGCAGCCCTGACAGAACTGACACCGGGGAGCTGTTTTTT.

This rearrangement joins TRBV4-2 to TRBJ2-7; 9 bases are shared with TRBD1. The CDR3 is 16 residues long. Trimming at V came to 3 bases and at J to 4 bases, leaving 10 bases not matched to a gene. Germline lookup yields CDR1 LGHNA and CDR2 YNFKEQ. In nucleotides, the CDR3 is TGTGCCAGCAGCCACTTCGGGACAGGGAGCCCTTACGAGCAGTACTTC. This codes for CASSHFGTGSPYEQYF.

The chain recombines TRBV7-6 with TRBJ2-5; 7 bases are shared with TRBD1. CDR3 length: 13 residues. Looked up from germline, CDR1 is SGHVS and CDR2 is FNYEAQ. V lost 4 bases, J lost 2 bases, and 1 base stayed unmatched. As DNA, the CDR3 is TGTGCCAGCAGCTCGGGACAGCAAGAGACCCAGTACTTC. Its translation: CASSSGQQETQYF.

The CDR3 DNA reads TGTGCCAGCAGCCCTGGGACAACGAGGGAGGGCTACACCTTC. This translates into CASSPGTTREGYTF. This chain joins TRBV7-2 and TRBJ1-2; perhaps TRBD1 as D (6 bases). Trimming left V 5 bases short and J 8 bases short, with 18 bases between. This CDR3 has 14 amino acids. Germline lookup yields CDR1 SGHTA and CDR2 FQGNSA.

This sequence joins TRBV30 and TRBJ2-1; TRBD2 aligns across 7 bases. The germline V gene encodes CDR1 GTSNPN and CDR2 SVGIG (reference sequence). This CDR3 is built from 14 residues. V trimming: 4 bases; J trimming: 2 bases; junction bases outside the gene matches: 5. The DNA of the CDR3 is TGTGCCTGGAATGACGGGAGGACCTACAATGAGCAGTTCTTC. It is translated as CAWNDGRTYNEQFF.

This clone was counted a single time. The rearrangement uses TRBV25-1 and TRBJ2-5; D might be TRBD2 (5 bases). CDR3 size: 14 residues. Germline V gives CDR1 MGHDK, CDR2 SYGVNS. Between the trimmed V and J ends, which lost 8 bases and 3 bases, there was a span of 16 bases. CDR3 bases: TGTGCCAGCGGAAGCGGAGGTAAGGAAGAGACCCAGTACTTC. Protein sequence: CASGSGGKEETQYF.

V usage is TRBV2 and J usage is TRBJ1-3, with TRBD1 as a possible D gene (6 bases). This CDR3 has 16 residues. Trimming removed 4 bases from V and 0 bases from J, with 13 bases in between. The germline CDR1 and CDR2 sequences are SNHLY and FYNNEI. The CDR3 is CASSGTGQNSGNTIYF. The CDR3 DNA reads as TGTGCCAGCAGTGGAACAGGACAGAACTCTGGAAACACCATATATTTT.

This chain uses TRBV19 with TRBJ2-1; 10 nucleotides agree with TRBD2. In germline, CDR1 is LNHDA, CDR2 SQIVND (reference sequence). The V and J ends lost 5 bases and 6 bases, in that order; junction bases with no gene match: 13. This CDR3 is 17 amino acids long. The DNA for the CDR3 is TGTGCCAGTAGTCGACAGGGGCTGCTAGCGGGAGTCAATGAGCAGTTCTTC. It encodes CASSRQGLLAGVNEQFF.

The CDR3 DNA reads TGTGCCAGCAGCTTAATCGTGGTGACGAACACTGAAGCTTTCTTT. Amino acid sequence: CASSLIVVTNTEAFF. This chain joins TRBV7-2 and TRBJ1-1; no definite D call. Germline CDR1 SGHTA, CDR2 FQGNSA. There are 15 residues in the CDR3. V was pared by 2 bases and J by 1 base, with 11 bases between.

This chain uses TRBV28 with TRBJ1-3, with D possibly TRBD1 on 5 matching bases. The CDR3 covers 15 residues. Trimming removed 5 bases at V and 0 bases at J, with 11 bases between. The germline V gene has CDR1 MDHEN and CDR2 SYDVKM. CDR3 sequence (DNA): TGTGCCAGCAGTGATCCGGGGCCCTCTGGAAACACCATATATTTT. It yields the protein CASSDPGPSGNTIYF.

This rearrangement joins TRBV19 to TRBJ2-1, with TRBD2 matching over 13 bases. Germline V gene lookup returns CDR1 LNHDA and CDR2 SQIVND (reference sequence). V dropped 7 bases and J dropped 8; count of bases not matched to a gene: 8. CDR3 length: 15 residues. The CDR3: CASTRTSGSFYEQFF. As DNA, the CDR3 is TGTGCCAGTACTAGGACTAGCGGGAGCTTCTATGAGCAGTTCTTC.

The chain has TRBV10-1 and TRBJ2-3, with D possibly matching TRBD1 (5 bases). The ends were cut back, 6 bases at V and 4 bases at J, with 11 bases in the middle. Germline V gene sequence: CDR1 WNHNN, CDR2 SYGVQD (reference sequence). The CDR3 has 13 residues. CDR3 sequence: CASSGQGPDTQYF. In DNA, the CDR3 is TGCGCCAGCAGCGGCCAGGGTCCAGATACGCAGTATTTT.

This clone was detected once. One junction end disagrees with the germline gene, perhaps due to a read error. Other nucleotide sequences from this sample produce the same CDR3. J is TRBJ1-5 and V is TRBV4-3; D unclear. The CDR3 spans 13 residues. Germline V lookup: CDR1 LGHNA, CDR2 YSLEER. The CDR3 DNA reads TGCGCCAGCAGCCAAGATTCGGGTCAGCCACAGCATTTT. This codes for CASSQDSGQPQHF.

The chain carries TRBV19 and TRBJ1-2; TRBD1 agrees at 9 bases. V dropped 4 bases and J dropped 4; count of bases not matched to a gene: 7. The CDR3 is 15 residues long. CDR1 is LNHDA, CDR2 SQIVND, per germline (reference sequence). For the CDR3, the DNA is TGTGCCAGTAGTAGGGGACAGGGAGAGGTCTATGGCTACACCTTC. This encodes CASSRGQGEVYGYTF. The complete variable domain, with remaining parts taken from reference TRBV19 and TRBJ1-2, reads DGGITQSPKYLFRKEGQNVTLSCEQNLNHDAMYWYRQDPGQGLRLIYYSQIVNDFQKGDIAEGYSVSREKKESFPLTVTSAQKNPTAFYLCASSRGQGEVYGYTFGSGTRLTVV.

This clone was counted only a few times. The rearrangement joins TRBV11-2 to TRBJ1-1; D is possibly TRBD1 (5 bases). This CDR3 contains 12 residues. V was trimmed by 1 base and J by 7 bases, leaving 7 bases between them. Germline V gives CDR1 SGHAT, CDR2 FQNNGV. DNA of the CDR3: TGTGCCAGCAGCTTAGGAGGGGTTGAAGCTTTCTTT. Protein: CASSLGGVEAFF.

The chain couples TRBV6-6 to TRBJ1-2; 7 positions match TRBD1. Germline loops: CDR1 MNHNY, CDR2 SVGAGI (reference sequence). This CDR3 is built from 14 residues. V trimming: 6 bases; J trimming: 2 bases; junction bases outside the gene matches: 6. CDR3 DNA sequence: TGTGCCAGCAGGAAACAGGGGCGAAACTATGGCTACACCTTC. Amino acids: CASRKQGRNYGYTF.

The chain combines TRBV7-9 with TRBJ1-2, with TRBD1 matching over 7 bases. The CDR3 consists of 14 residues. The V segment lost 4 bases and the J segment 5 bases; nucleotides outside the gene matches: 7. CDR1 SEHNR and CDR2 FQNEAQ come from the germline V gene (reference sequence). CDR3 protein: CASSSSDRFYGYTF. In DNA, the CDR3 is TGTGCCAGCAGCTCCTCGGACAGGTTTTATGGCTACACCTTC.

This chain joins TRBV27 and TRBJ1-3; no reliable D call. Germline CDR1 MNHEY, CDR2 SMNVEV (reference sequence). CDR3 length: 13 amino acids. Trimming removed 5 bases from V and 0 bases from J, with 5 bases in between. The CDR3 region has the DNA TGTGCCAGCAGTCCAGGCTCTGGAAACACCATATATTTT. It codes for CASSPGSGNTIYF.

CDR3 region: CAISGQVNTEAFF. CDR3 nucleotide sequence: TGTGCCATCAGTGGACAGGTTAACACTGAAGCTTTCTTT. The chain has TRBV10-3 and TRBJ1-1; the D gene is possibly TRBD1 (6 bases). From germline, CDR1 is ENHRY and CDR2 SYGVKD. The V end lost 4 bases, the J end lost 2 bases, and 8 bases lay between the germline ends. This CDR3 region has 13 residues.

V usage is TRBV28 and J usage is TRBJ2-7; TRBD1 agrees at 7 bases. With V trimmed by 7 bases and J by 6 bases, 9 bases remained unmatched. The V gene's germline CDR1 is MDHEN and CDR2 SYDVKM. This CDR3 comprises 13 residues. Written as DNA, the CDR3 is TGTGCCAGCACAATCCAAGGGGGCCGCGAGCAGTACTTC. Amino acids: CASTIQGGREQYF.

The J gene is TRBJ1-1, the V gene TRBV19; weak D call: TRBD1 (6 bases). Germline CDR1 is LNHDA and CDR2 is SQIVND (reference sequence). The V gene lost 3 bases and the J gene lost 2 bases, with 10 bases spanning the gap. The CDR3 extends over 14 amino acids. In DNA, the CDR3 is TGTGCCAGTAGTATCAGGGGCGGCAACACTGAAGCTTTCTTT. It encodes CASSIRGGNTEAFF.

The CDR3 protein is CASSFLQGETGYTF. The CDR3 DNA follows: TGTGCCAGCAGCTTCTTACAGGGGGAAACAGGCTACACCTTC. The rearrangement uses TRBV7-9 and TRBJ1-2, with 8 bases identical to TRBD1. The germline V gene has CDR1 SEHNR and CDR2 FQNEAQ (reference sequence). The CDR3 extends over 14 amino acids. J lost 8 bases, V lost 3 bases, and 8 bases had no gene match.

The V call is TRBV6-5, the J call TRBJ2-7; weak D call: TRBD2 (5 bases). The CDR3 extends over 14 amino acids. Trimming cost V 2 bases and J 1 base, with 9 bases left between them. CDR1 is MNHEY and CDR2 is SVGAGI in the germline V gene. CDR3 in amino acids: CASSYTRTSYEQYF. CDR3 coding DNA: TGTGCCAGCAGTTACACCAGGACTTCCTACGAGCAGTACTTC.

The chain links TRBV19 to TRBJ1-1; tentatively, D is TRBD1 (5 bases). CDR1 and CDR2 (germline): LNHDA, SQIVND (reference sequence). Deletions cut 8 bases from V and 6 bases from J, with 19 bases between. The CDR3 spans 14 residues. The DNA of the CDR3 is TGTGCCAGTGGTAACCGGGACGGGTTCGCTGAAGCTTTCTTT. Its protein product is CASGNRDGFAEAFF.

The chain joins TRBV19 to TRBJ2-7; D may be TRBD2 (5 bases). Per the germline V gene, CDR1 is LNHDA and CDR2 is SQIVND (reference sequence). CDR3 length: 15 residues. V dropped 5 bases and J dropped 5 bases, with 19 bases sitting between them. CDR3 sequence reads: CASSPDVGVVDEQYF. For the CDR3, the DNA is TGTGCCAGTAGTCCCGATGTCGGGGTAGTCGACGAGCAGTACTTC. The whole variable domain, remainder taken from reference TRBV19 and TRBJ2-7, is DGGITQSPKYLFRKEGQNVTLSCEQNLNHDAMYWYRQDPGQGLRLIYYSQIVNDFQKGDIAEGYSVSREKKESFPLTVTSAQKNPTAFYLCASSPDVGVVDEQYFGPGTRLTVT.

This sequence joins TRBV6-6 and TRBJ1-4, with D possibly being TRBD1 (5 bases). The germline V and J ends were trimmed by 6 bases and 8 bases, with 19 bases remaining between them. The CDR3 consists of 15 residues. The germline gives CDR1 MNHNY, CDR2 SVGAGI (reference sequence). For the CDR3, the DNA is TGTGCCAGCAGAGGCGACAGCCCCACGCGGGAAAAACTGTTTTTT. This translates into CASRGDSPTREKLFF.

The J gene is TRBJ2-7, the V gene TRBV2, with D tentatively TRBD1 (6 bases). The V end was cut by 5 bases, the J end by 1 base, with 12 bases between. Germline CDR1 and CDR2: SNHLY and FYNNEI. The CDR3 covers 14 residues. The CDR3 protein is CASSQPGASYEQYF. CDR3 nucleotide sequence: TGTGCCAGCAGTCAACCAGGGGCGTCCTACGAGCAGTACTTC.